Detailed here is one TCR beta chain. A few counts support this clone. Its antigen is not yet known. Base qualities were left out, and no much larger clone turns up one base away. Collaborating institutions collected whole blood in K2EDTA tubes following their own protocols. Collaborator samples were shipped for TCRbeta analysis as frozen whole blood, isolated PBMCs, or DNA extracted from either sample type. The germline V gene provides CDR1 MNHEY and CDR2 SVGAGI. V drops 11 bases and J drops 5 bases, leaving 13 bases in between. From cysteine to phenylalanine, the CDR3 is 13 amino acids long. Just the 39-base CDR3 DNA is kept, in frame starting at base 1. TCRbeta CDR3 regions were amplified from genomic DNA by means of the immunoSEQ Assay, a bias-controlled multiplex PCR. The published analysis was carried out like this. Nucleated cell counts per sample were estimated from amplification of reference gene primers within the assay. To quantify the absolute abundance of each unique TCRbeta CDR3 rearrangement, sequence reads were collapsed and filtered. For each sample, productive Simpson clonality was calculated as the square root of Simpson's diversity index across productive rearrangements. Imported from immuneACCESS, the table was reduced by TCRdb to in-frame sequences with V and J called. These copies leave out some clones; in studies compared against another copy, an unresolved V gene accounts for under half, and the cause of the remainder is not known. V and J calls and clone size are as listed in that table; D and trimming were resolved from the DNA. Across this sample there are about 58,000 clones, with roughly three quarters seen only once. The ten largest clones add up to under 35% of the sample.

The sample originates from a study of blood T cell repertoires in COVID-19 (dated by TCRdb to the early 2020s). Broadly, across the study: Samples covering the acute and convalescent phases of COVID-19 were provided by collaborators in the United States, Italy and Spain. The material from the prospective study consisted of cDNA or gDNA derived from T cells, B-cell-depleted T cells, or PBMCs. The dataset comprised deeply sampled blood TCRbeta repertoires from subjects exposed to, actively infected with, or recovered from COVID-19. A freely available public database, intended as a resource for researchers studying the immune response to SARS-CoV-2, is where the repertoires were released. The samples were drawn from the first 160 participants of the ongoing ImmuneRACE study and from over a thousand subjects provided by 6 global collaborators. Nearly every sample came with metadata listing a de-identified subject ID, COVID-19 status, age in years and sex. Where HLA class I and class II types were available, the types were taken from metadata supplied by the sample provider, not from assay-based typing. Overall study results and their limits: The quantity of clinical and demographic metadata differed by source and by participant and was supplied without curation.

In this chain, TRBV6-5 is recombined with TRBJ1-6, with the identity of the D gene unclear. Sequencing used peripheral blood. The source is a human donor in a cohort sampled during active COVID-19. For the CDR3, the sequence is CAGREPNNSPLHF. The DNA reads as follows: TGTGCCGGGAGGGAACCTAATAATTCACCCCTCCACTTT.